The next 19 T cell receptor beta chains were all read from a single sample in a study of blood T cell repertoires in COVID-19. Sequencing was performed with immunoSEQ multiplex PCR; in TCRdb, only in-frame clones are kept and a portion is missing. The sample comprises approximately 190,000 clones, 60% to 80% of which are singletons, and around 15% rests with the top ten. Sequencing was done on a sample of peripheral blood. The receptors come from a man between 60 and 75 years old with active or convalescent COVID-19.

The sample holds a few counts of this clone. V gene TRBV7-2 combines with J gene TRBJ1-1; D is ambiguous. The V gene's germline CDR1 is SGHTA and CDR2 FQGNSA. Trimming took off 6 bases at V and 6 bases at J, with 17 bases between the two ends. The CDR3 contains 14 residues. This chain's CDR3 is CASRPAWRVPEAFF. CDR3 nucleotides: TGTGCCAGCAGACCCGCCTGGAGGGTCCCTGAAGCTTTCTTT.

The chain uses TRBV7-3 and TRBJ2-7, with a tentative D call TRBD1 (8 bases). The CDR3 consists of 15 residues. V shed 5 bases and J shed 4 bases, with 18 bases lying between them. Germline loops: CDR1 SGHTA, CDR2 FQGTGA. As DNA, the CDR3 is TGTGCCAGCAGCCCACAGGGGGGGGAGGTATACGAGCAGTACTTC. Its translation: CASSPQGGEVYEQYF.

The chain joins TRBV24-1 to TRBJ1-5; a possible D gene is TRBD1 (5 bases). The V gene's germline CDR1 is KGHDR and CDR2 SFDVKD. V was shortened by 6 bases and J by 0 bases, with 17 bases between the two germline ends. There are 17 residues in the CDR3. CDR3 residues: CATSTSGRGYSNQPQHF. The CDR3, as DNA: TGTGCCACCAGTACATCTGGGAGGGGATATAGCAATCAGCCCCAGCATTTT.

The V gene is TRBV7-6, the J gene TRBJ2-2, with 16 bases matching TRBD2. The CDR3 runs 18 residues. J was trimmed by 4 bases and V by 5 bases; bases with no gene match: 7. CDR1 and CDR2 from the germline V gene are SGHVS and FNYEAQ. The CDR3 sequence: CASSTTGLAGGGTGELFF. The CDR3 DNA sequence: TGTGCCAGCAGCACCACGGGACTAGCGGGAGGGGGCACCGGGGAGCTGTTTTTT.

This rearrangement joins TRBV27 to TRBJ1-1; no clear D. The CDR3 runs 14 residues. Germline lookup yields CDR1 MNHEY and CDR2 SMNVEV (reference sequence). V gave up 5 bases and J gave up 0 bases, with 10 bases separating them. The CDR3 spells CASSPAAMNTEAFF. The CDR3 nucleotides are TGTGCCAGCAGTCCCGCGGCCATGAACACTGAAGCTTTCTTT.

V is TRBV5-1 and J is TRBJ2-1; 13 positions agree with TRBD2. CDR1 and CDR2 from the germline V gene are SGHRS and YFSETQ. Germline trimming cut 3 bases from V and 5 bases from J; bases unmatched to any gene: 2. The CDR3 totals 15 residues. This chain's CDR3 is CASSSGLAGDNEQFF. In DNA form, the CDR3 reads TGCGCCAGCAGCTCAGGACTAGCGGGAGACAATGAGCAGTTCTTC.

The chain couples TRBV2 to TRBJ2-3; 12 bases line up with TRBD2. This CDR3 spans 15 amino acids. With 11 bases clipped from V and 0 bases from J, the junction kept 6 bases outside the gene matches. Germline CDR1 and CDR2: SNHLY and FYNNEI. The CDR3 is CAGIGTSGSTDTQYF. CDR3 DNA: TGTGCCGGTATTGGGACTAGCGGGAGCACAGATACGCAGTATTTT.

The CDR3 loop is CAIGGQSYEQYF. CDR3 DNA: TGTGCCATCGGGGGACAGTCCTACGAGCAGTACTTC. The chain couples TRBV10-3 to TRBJ2-7, with TRBD1 identical over 7 bases. The CDR3 consists of 12 residues. Germline values: CDR1 ENHRY, CDR2 SYGVKD. The ends lost 8 bases at V and 1 base at J; junction bases unmatched: 2.

CDR3 nucleotides: TGTGCCAGCTCACCAGTTCGGACAGGCTCCTACAATGAGCAGTTCTTC. It encodes CASSPVRTGSYNEQFF. The rearrangement joins TRBV18 to TRBJ2-1; 7 bases line up with TRBD1. Germline V lookup: CDR1 KGHSH, CDR2 LQKENI. The CDR3 spans 16 residues. Unmatched junction bases numbered 4, after V lost 2 bases and J lost 0 bases.

This clone has only one observation. The CDR3 loop is CASPPDTEIYEQYF. CDR3 coding DNA: TGTGCCAGTCCTCCCGATACCGAGATCTACGAGCAGTACTTC. The rearrangement joins TRBV19 to TRBJ2-7; D remains unclear. The CDR3 loop spans 14 amino acids. Trimming cost V 8 bases and J 3 bases, with 17 bases left between them. Germline V gives CDR1 LNHDA, CDR2 SQIVND (reference sequence).

The V gene is TRBV6-2 or TRBV6-3, the J gene TRBJ2-2; D is ambiguous. The CDR3 runs to 15 residues. V dropped 2 bases and J dropped 8 bases, with 15 bases sitting between them. In germline, CDR1 is MNHEY, CDR2 SVGEGT. The CDR3 spells CASSYGARWSGELFF. CDR3 sequence (DNA): TGTGCCAGCAGTTACGGAGCAAGGTGGTCTGGGGAGCTGTTTTTT.

V is TRBV5-4 and J is TRBJ2-5, with TRBD1 as a possible D gene (8 bases). The V gene lost 4 bases and the J gene lost 2 bases, with 12 bases spanning the gap. This CDR3 is 14 amino acids long. Germline CDR1 SGHNT, CDR2 YYREEE (reference sequence). The CDR3 DNA reads as TGTGCCAGCAGCAACAGGGGGGGGCAAGAGACCCAGTACTTC. Translated, it gives CASSNRGGQETQYF. Filled out from reference TRBV5-4 and TRBJ2-5, the complete variable domain reads ETGVTQSPTHLIKTRGQQVTLRCSSQSGHNTVSWYQQALGQGPQFIFQYYREEENGRGNFPPRFSGLQFPNYSSELNVNALELDDSALYLCASSNRGGQETQYFGPGTRLLVL.

The rearrangement links TRBV2 to TRBJ2-3, with D maybe TRBD2 (5 bases). V lost 3 bases and J 1 base, leaving 11 bases between the germline ends. The CDR3 covers 15 residues. The germline gives CDR1 SNHLY, CDR2 FYNNEI. In DNA form, the CDR3 reads TGTGCCAGCAGTGAGTTGGGGAGACGCACAGATACGCAGTATTTT. It is translated as CASSELGRRTDTQYF.

This clone was seen a handful of times. The J gene is TRBJ1-1, the V gene TRBV11-1; 8 nucleotides match TRBD1. The V gene's germline CDR1 is SGHAT and CDR2 FQDESV (reference sequence). The CDR3 runs 15 residues. Germline trimming cut 5 bases from V and 3 bases from J; bases unmatched to any gene: 8. CDR3 residues: CASSTDRAEDTEAFF. CDR3 nucleotide sequence: TGTGCCAGCAGCACGGACAGGGCTGAGGACACTGAAGCTTTCTTT.

The chain recombines TRBV3-1 (or the pseudogene TRBV3-2) with TRBJ1-1; 9 nucleotides agree with TRBD1. Germline V gene data show CDR1 as LGHDT and CDR2 as YNNKEL (reference sequence). The CDR3 has 13 amino acids. V was clipped by 8 bases and J by 1 base; unmatched bases: 2. The CDR3 sequence: CASGGQGNTEAFF. The CDR3 coding sequence is TGTGCCAGCGGGGGACAGGGGAACACTGAAGCTTTCTTT.

The chain has TRBV11-3 and TRBJ2-2; 8 bases map to TRBD2. Trimming at V came to 0 bases and at J to 8 bases, leaving 5 bases not matched to a gene. This CDR3 has 15 residues. CDR1 is SGHNT, CDR2 YENEEA, per germline. CDR3 sequence (DNA): TGTGCCAGCAGCTTAGAGAGCGGGAGTCCAGGGGAGCTGTTTTTT. This translates into CASSLESGSPGELFF. The variable domain in full, with the rest retrieved from reference TRBV11-3 and TRBJ2-2, is EAGVVQSPRYKIIEKKQPVAFWCNPISGHNTLYWYLQNLGQGPELLIRYENEEAVDDSQLPKDRFSAERLKGVDSTLKIQPAELGDSAVYLCASSLESGSPGELFFGEGSRLTVL.

The chain recombines TRBV15 with TRBJ1-3; D gene unclear. CDR1 is LNHNV, CDR2 YYDKDF, per germline (reference sequence). The CDR3 is made up of 14 amino acids. With 3 bases removed from V and 1 base from J, the gap between germline ends came to 7 bases. DNA for the CDR3: TGTGCCACCAGCAGTCGAGGATCTGGAAACACCATATATTTT. Protein sequence: CATSSRGSGNTIYF.

This clone appeared a few times. The chain employs TRBV29-1 and TRBJ2-1; D is unresolved. Germline V gene sequence: CDR1 SQVTM, CDR2 ANQGSEA. The CDR3 is 15 residues long. V dropped 5 bases and J dropped 0 bases, with 14 bases sitting between them. Here the CDR3 DNA reads TGCAGCGTTCTCCCGAGGAGTAGCTCCTACAATGAGCAGTTCTTC. Its protein product is CSVLPRSSSYNEQFF.

The chain recombines TRBV28 with TRBJ2-3; 8 nucleotides match TRBD2. CDR1 and CDR2 from the germline V gene are MDHEN and SYDVKM. The CDR3 is 16 amino acids. V was pared by 0 bases and J by 1 base, with 3 bases of the junction left unmatched. The CDR3 coding sequence is TGTGCCAGCAGTTTATGGGCTAGCGGGCGCACAGATACGCAGTATTTT. Translation gives CASSLWASGRTDTQYF.